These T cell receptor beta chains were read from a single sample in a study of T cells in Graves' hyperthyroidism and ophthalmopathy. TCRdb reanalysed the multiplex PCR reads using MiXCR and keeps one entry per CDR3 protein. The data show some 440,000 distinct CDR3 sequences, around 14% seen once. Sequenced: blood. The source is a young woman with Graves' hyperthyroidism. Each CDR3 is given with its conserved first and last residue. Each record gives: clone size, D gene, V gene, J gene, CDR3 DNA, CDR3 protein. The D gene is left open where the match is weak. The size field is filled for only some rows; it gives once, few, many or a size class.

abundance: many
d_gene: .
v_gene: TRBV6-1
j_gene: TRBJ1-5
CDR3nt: TGTGCCAGCAGTGACCTTGACAGCAACAATCAGCCCCAGCATTTT
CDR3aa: CASSDLDSNNQPQHF

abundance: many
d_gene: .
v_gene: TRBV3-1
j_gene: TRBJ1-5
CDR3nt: TGTGCCAGCAGCCCGCGGGGGAATCAGCCCCAGCATTTT
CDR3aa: CASSPRGNQPQHF

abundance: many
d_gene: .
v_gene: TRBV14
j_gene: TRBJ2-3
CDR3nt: TGTGCCAGCAGCCCCCCCGGGGCCGTGGATACGCAGTATTTT
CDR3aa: CASSPPGAVDTQYF

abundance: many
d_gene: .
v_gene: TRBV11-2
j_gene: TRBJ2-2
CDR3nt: TGTGCCAGCAGCTTAGCGATGTTAGCAGCCACCGGGGAGCTGTTTTTT
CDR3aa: CASSLAMLAATGELFF

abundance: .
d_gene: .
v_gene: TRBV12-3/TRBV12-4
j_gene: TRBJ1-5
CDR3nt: TGTGCCAGCAGCTGGGGCGGAGAGCCCCAGCATTTT
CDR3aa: CASSWGGEPQHF

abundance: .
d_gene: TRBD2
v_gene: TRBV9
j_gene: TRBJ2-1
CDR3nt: TGTGCCAGCAGCGTAGGTATTAGCGGGAGGACGAGCTCCTACAATGAGCAGTTCTTC
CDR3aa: CASSVGISGRTSSYNEQFF

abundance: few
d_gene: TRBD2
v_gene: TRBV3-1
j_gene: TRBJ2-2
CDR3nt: TGTGCCAGCAGCCAAGCGATCGGGACTAGCGGGGACGGCAAGAACACCGGGGAGCTGTTTTTT
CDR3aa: CASSQAIGTSGDGKNTGELFF

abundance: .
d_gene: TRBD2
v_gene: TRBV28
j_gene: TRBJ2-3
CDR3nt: TGTGCCAGCAGTTCCTGGGGAGGCCAGCGGGAGAAAGATACGCAGTATTTT
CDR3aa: CASSSWGGQREKDTQYF

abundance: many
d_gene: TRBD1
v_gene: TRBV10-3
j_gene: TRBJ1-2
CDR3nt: TGTGCCATCAGTGAGACGACAGGGGGGTTTACCCCCTATGGCTACACCTTC
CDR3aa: CAISETTGGFTPYGYTF

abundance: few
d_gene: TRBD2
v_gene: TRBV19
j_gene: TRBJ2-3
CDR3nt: TGTGCCAGTAGTGGGGGGGCAGATACGCAGTATTTT
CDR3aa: CASSGGADTQYF

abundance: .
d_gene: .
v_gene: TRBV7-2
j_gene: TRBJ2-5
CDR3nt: TGTGCCAGCAGCTCCCTAGCTGCCCGGGAGACCCAGTACTTC
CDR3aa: CASSSLAARETQYF

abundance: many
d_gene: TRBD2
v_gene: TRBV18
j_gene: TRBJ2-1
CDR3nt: TGTGCCAGCTCACGCACTAGCGGTACACAGTATGAGCAGTTCTTC
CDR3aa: CASSRTSGTQYEQFF

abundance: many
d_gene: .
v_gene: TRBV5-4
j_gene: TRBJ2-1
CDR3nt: TGTGCCAGCAGCCGGGGGACCAGTGTTGCAAACTACAATGAGCAGTTCTTC
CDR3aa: CASSRGTSVANYNEQFF

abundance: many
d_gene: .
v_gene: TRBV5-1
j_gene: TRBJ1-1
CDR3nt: TGCGCCAGCAGCCTTATGGACGCGGGGAGCGTTGAAGCTTTCTTT
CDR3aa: CASSLMDAGSVEAFF

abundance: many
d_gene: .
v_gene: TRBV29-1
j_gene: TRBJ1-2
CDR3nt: TGCAGCGTTGACGGGTACCGTGGCTACACCTTC
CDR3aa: CSVDGYRGYTF

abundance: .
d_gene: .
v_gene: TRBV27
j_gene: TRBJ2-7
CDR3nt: TGTGCCAGTAGTACCGGGACGGATCCCTACGAGCAGTACTTC
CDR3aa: CASSTGTDPYEQYF

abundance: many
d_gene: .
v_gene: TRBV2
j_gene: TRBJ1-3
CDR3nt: TGTGCCAGCAGTGAAACTTTACGGGCGGCCACCATATATTTT
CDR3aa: CASSETLRAATIYF

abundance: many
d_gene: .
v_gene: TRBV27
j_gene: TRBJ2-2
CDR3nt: TGTGCCAGCAGTTTATCCCGCGTGGGGGCCGGGGAGCTGTTTTTT
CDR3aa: CASSLSRVGAGELFF

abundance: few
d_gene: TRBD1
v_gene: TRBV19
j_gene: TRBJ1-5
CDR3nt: TGTGCCAGTAGTCCTCGGGACAGGGGAGGTCAGCCCCAGCATTTT
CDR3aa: CASSPRDRGGQPQHF

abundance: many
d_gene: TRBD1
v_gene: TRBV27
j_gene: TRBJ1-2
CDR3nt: TGTGCCAGCAGGGACCTGACAGGGGCGGGGGGCTACACCTTC
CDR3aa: CASRDLTGAGGYTF

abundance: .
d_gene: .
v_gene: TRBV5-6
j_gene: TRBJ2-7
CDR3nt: TGTGCCAGCAGCTCGGCCGTGAAGGGTATGGTCGAGCAGTACTTC
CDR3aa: CASSSAVKGMVEQYF

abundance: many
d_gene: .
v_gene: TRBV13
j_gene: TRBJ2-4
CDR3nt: TGTGCCAGCAGCTTAGAAGTCAGTGACCACTCCCGTGGCATTCAGTACTTC
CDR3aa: CASSLEVSDHSRGIQYF

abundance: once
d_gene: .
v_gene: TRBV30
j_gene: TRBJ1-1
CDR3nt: TGTGCCTGGAGTGTGTCGGGTGGGACTGAAGCTTTCTTT
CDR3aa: CAWSVSGGTEAFF

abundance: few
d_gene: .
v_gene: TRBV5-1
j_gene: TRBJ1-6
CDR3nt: TGCGCCAGCAGCGTGACGGTGGGTGACTCACCCCTCCACTTT
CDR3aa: CASSVTVGDSPLHF

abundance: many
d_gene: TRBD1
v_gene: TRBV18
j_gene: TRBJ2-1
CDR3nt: TGTGCCAGCTCACAGGGGGCGCTTTCAGGAAATGAGCAGTTCTTC
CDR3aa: CASSQGALSGNEQFF

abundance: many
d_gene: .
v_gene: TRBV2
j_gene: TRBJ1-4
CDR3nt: TGTGCCAGCAGTCCGCTCAGGGATGAAAAACTGTTTTTT
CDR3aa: CASSPLRDEKLFF

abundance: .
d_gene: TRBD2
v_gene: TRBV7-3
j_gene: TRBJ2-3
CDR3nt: TGTGCCAGCAGCCCCAGCGGGGGGGCCCCAGATACGCAGTATTTT
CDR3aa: CASSPSGGAPDTQYF

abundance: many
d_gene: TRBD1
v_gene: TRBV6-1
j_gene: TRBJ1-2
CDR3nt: TGTGCCAGCAGTCCGGGACAGCAAGTCTATGGCTACACCTTC
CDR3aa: CASSPGQQVYGYTF

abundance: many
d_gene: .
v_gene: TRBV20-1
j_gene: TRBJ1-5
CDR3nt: TGCAGTGCTAGCCGAGAGGTGAGCGGCAATCAGCCCCAGCATTTT
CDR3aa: CSASREVSGNQPQHF